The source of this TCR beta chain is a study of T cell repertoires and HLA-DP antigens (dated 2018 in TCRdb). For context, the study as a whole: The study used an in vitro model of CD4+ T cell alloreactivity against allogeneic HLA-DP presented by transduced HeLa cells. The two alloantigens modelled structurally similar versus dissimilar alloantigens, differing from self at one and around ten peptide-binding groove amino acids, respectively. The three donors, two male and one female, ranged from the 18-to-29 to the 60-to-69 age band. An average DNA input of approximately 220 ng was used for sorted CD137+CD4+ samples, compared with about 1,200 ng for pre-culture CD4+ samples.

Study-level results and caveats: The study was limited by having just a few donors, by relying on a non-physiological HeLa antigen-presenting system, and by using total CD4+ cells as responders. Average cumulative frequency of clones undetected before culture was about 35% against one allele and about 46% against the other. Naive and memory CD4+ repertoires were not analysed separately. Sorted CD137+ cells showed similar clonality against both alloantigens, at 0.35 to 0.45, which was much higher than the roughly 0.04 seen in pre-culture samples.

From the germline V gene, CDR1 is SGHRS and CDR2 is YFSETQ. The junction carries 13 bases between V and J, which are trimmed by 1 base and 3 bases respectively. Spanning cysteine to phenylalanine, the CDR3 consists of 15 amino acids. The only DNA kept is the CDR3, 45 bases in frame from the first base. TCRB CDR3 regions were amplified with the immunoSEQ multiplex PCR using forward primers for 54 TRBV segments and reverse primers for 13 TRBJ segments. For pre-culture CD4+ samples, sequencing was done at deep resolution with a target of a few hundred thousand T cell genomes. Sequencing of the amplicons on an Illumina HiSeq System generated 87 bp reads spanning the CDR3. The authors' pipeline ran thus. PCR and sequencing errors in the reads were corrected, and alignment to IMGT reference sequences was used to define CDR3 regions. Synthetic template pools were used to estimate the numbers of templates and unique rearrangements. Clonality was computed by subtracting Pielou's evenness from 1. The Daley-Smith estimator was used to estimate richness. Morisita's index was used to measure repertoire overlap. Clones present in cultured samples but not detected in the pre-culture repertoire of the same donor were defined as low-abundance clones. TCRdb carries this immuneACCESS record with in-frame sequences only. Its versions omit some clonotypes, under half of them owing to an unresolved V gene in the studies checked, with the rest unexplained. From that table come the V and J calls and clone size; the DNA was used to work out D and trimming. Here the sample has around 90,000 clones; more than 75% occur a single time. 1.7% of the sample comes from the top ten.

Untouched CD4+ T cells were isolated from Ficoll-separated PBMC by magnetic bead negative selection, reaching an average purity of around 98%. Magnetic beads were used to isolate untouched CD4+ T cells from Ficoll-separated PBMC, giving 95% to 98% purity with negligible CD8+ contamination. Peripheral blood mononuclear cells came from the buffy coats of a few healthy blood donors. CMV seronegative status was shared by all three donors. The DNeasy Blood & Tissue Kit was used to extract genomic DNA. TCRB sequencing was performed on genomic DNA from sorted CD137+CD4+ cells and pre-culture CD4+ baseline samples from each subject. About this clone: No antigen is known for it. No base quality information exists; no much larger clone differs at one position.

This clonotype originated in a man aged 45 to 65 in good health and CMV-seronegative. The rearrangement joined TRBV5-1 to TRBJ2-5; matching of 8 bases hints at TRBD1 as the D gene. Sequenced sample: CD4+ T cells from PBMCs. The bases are TGCGCCAGCAGCTTGTACAGGGGGAGGGAAGAGACCCAGTACTTC. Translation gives CASSLYRGREETQYF.